This TCR beta chain was recovered during a study of shared clonotypes between healthy human individuals. Study as a whole: Those who served as donors were a couple of women and a few men between the ages of 18 and 49.

Study-level results: Among donors, clonotype sharing was expected to be affected by sequencing depth. Non-shared clonotypes showed lower generation probabilities than clonotypes common to all four donors.

In the case of this clone: Its specificity is unknown.

The repertoire was sequenced with immunoSEQ multiplex PCR; TCRdb's copy has only in-frame clones and lacks some. This sample has 2 million or so clones, with around 95% found just once. The length of the CDR3 is 12 residues. With 6 bases removed from V and 8 bases from J, the gap between germline ends came to 13 bases. Germline V gene data show CDR1 as MDHEN and CDR2 as SYDVKM. Sample: naive CD4+ T cells sorted from blood. Stated subset: CD45RA+ positively selected. The rearrangement joins TRBV28 to TRBJ1-2; unclear D gene. The receptor comes from a man aged 18-30 years in good health. The CDR3 DNA is TGTGCCAGCAGCTCCCCCGTAGGGGGCTACACCTTC. The encoded protein is CASSSPVGGYTF.